This TCR beta chain emerged from a study of long-term antiretroviral therapy in people with HIV. Whole-study results and caveats: Samples were collected from the mid-2000s to the late 2010s under possibly less effective ART regimens. Clones that had undergone expansion before ART prevailed in the repertoire throughout all time points.

Germline CDR1 reads SNHLY; CDR2 reads FYNNEI. The V end lost 3 bases, the J end lost 3 bases, and 11 bases lay between the germline ends. This CDR3 comprises 14 residues. Amounts of about 0.85-10 million cryopreserved PBMC were held in the samples before DNA extraction. Survey-level immunoSEQ v3.0 assays were run. Sequencing used immunoSEQ multiplex PCR; TCRdb keeps in-frame clones, though not all of them. The data hold roughly 24,000 clones, with around nine tenths observed a single time. This clone was seen a few times. Its antigen remains unknown. The chain links TRBV2 to TRBJ1-1; D ambiguous. The TCR sequence derives from a man aged 60 to 75 with HIV. The sequencing here drew on unsorted PBMCs, taken 0.6 years after starting antiretroviral therapy. The CDR3 sequence: CASSDSGWDTEAFF. CDR3 bases: TGTGCCAGCAGTGATTCTGGTTGGGACACTGAAGCTTTCTTT.